The 5 T cell receptor beta chains given below trace back to one sample, sequenced in a study of CD8+CD57+ T cells in acquired aplastic anemia. Researchers used genomic DNA as the template to profile TCR beta VDJ and CDR3. TCRdb called the reads again in MiXCR, with one record for every CDR3 protein. The data contain 180,000 or so distinct CDR3 sequences, about half of them singletons. Before being chosen for sequencing, patients had shown CD8+CD57+ cell expansion by flow cytometry. The sequencing input was sorted CD4+, CD8+, or CD8+CD57+ T cells (not recorded which) from PBMCs. The receptor set was obtained from a human donor with aplastic anemia.

Concerning this clonotype itself: The junction differs from germline at one of its ends, possibly a read error. This chain uses TRBV15 with TRBJ2-3; TRBD2 matches at 10 bases. CDR1 and CDR2 (germline): LNHNV, YYDKDF (reference sequence). The CDR3 consists of 16 residues. CDR3 sequence (DNA): TGTGCCACCAGCAGAGGTACTAGCGGGATCTCAGATACGCAGTACTTT. Residues: CATSRGTSGISDTQYF.

This chain links TRBV2 with TRBJ1-3; D not certain. Trimming shortened V by 4 bases and J by 4 bases, and 17 bases separated the two germline ends. The germline gives CDR1 SNHLY, CDR2 FYNNEI. This CDR3 is 16 amino acids long. CDR3 sequence: CASSGGSTGSGNTIYF. DNA of the CDR3: TGTGCCAGCAGTGGGGGATCCACGGGGTCCGGAAACACCATATATTTT.

This clonotype was observed a few times. V usage is TRBV2 and J usage is TRBJ2-5; D possibly corresponds to TRBD2 (6 bases). V was trimmed by 7 bases and J by 0 bases, leaving 18 bases between them. This CDR3 has 16 residues. From germline, CDR1 is SNHLY and CDR2 FYNNEI. The CDR3 sequence is CASTVLEGRNQETQYF. CDR3 in DNA: TGTGCCAGCACGGTGTTGGAGGGGAGAAACCAAGAGACCCAGTACTTC.

This clonotype came up many times. The chain joins TRBV20-1 to TRBJ1-2; TRBD1 aligns across 7 bases. Looked up from germline, CDR1 is DFQATT and CDR2 is SNEGSKA (reference sequence). V lost 2 bases, J lost 4 bases, and 13 bases stayed unmatched. The CDR3 loop spans 16 amino acids. DNA of the CDR3: TGCAGTGCTAGATCTTCCTCAGGGGGTATCTCCTATGGCTACACCTTC. Its protein is CSARSSSGGISYGYTF.

This chain connects TRBV7-9 to TRBJ1-2; D remains ambiguous. CDR3 length: 12 residues. V dropped 1 base and J dropped 4 bases, with 4 bases sitting between them. Germline CDR1 is SEHNR and CDR2 is FQNEAQ (reference sequence). CDR3 residues: CASSLDGYGYTF. CDR3 bases: TGTGCCAGCAGCTTAGATGGCTATGGCTACACCTTC.